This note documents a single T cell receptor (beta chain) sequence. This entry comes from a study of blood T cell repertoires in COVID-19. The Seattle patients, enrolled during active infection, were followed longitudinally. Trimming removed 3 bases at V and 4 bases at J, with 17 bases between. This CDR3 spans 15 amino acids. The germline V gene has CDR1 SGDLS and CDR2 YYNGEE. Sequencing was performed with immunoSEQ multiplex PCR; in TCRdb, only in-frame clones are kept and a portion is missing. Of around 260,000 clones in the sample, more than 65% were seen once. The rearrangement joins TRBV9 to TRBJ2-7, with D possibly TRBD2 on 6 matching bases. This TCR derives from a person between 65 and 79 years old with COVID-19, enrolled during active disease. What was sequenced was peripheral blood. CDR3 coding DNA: TGTGCCAGCAGCGGTCGGGACTCCCGGGTTTACGAGCAGTACTTC. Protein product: CASSGRDSRVYEQYF.